The 3 T cell receptor beta chains given below trace back to one sample, sequenced in a study of OX40 agonist ivuxolimab in advanced cancers. Some clones are missing from TCRdb's copy, which holds only in-frame ones; the method was immunoSEQ multiplex PCR. This table has some 55,000 clones, roughly three quarters appearing once. This specimen was CD4+ or CD8+ T cells sorted from blood, taken in a trial of the OX40 agonist ivuxolimab. The receptors come from an adult with an advanced solid tumor such as melanoma, head and neck, liver or kidney cancer.

The genes are TRBV11-3 and TRBJ1-1, with D unclear. V was shortened by 3 bases and J by 2 bases, with 7 bases between the two germline ends. In germline, CDR1 is SGHNT, CDR2 YENEEA. CDR3 length: 13 amino acids. For the CDR3, the DNA is TGTGCCAGCAGCTTCCGGGCCAACACTGAAGCTTTCTTT. It yields the protein CASSFRANTEAFF. Variable domain in full (rest from reference TRBV11-3 and TRBJ1-1): EAGVVQSPRYKIIEKKQPVAFWCNPISGHNTLYWYLQNLGQGPELLIRYENEEAVDDSQLPKDRFSAERLKGVDSTLKIQPAELGDSAVYLCASSFRANTEAFFGQGTRLTVV.

This clone showed up just a few times. V is TRBV19 and J is TRBJ2-1, with 8 bases lining up with TRBD2. Germline V gene lookup returns CDR1 LNHDA and CDR2 SQIVND (reference sequence). The J segment lost 3 bases and the V segment lost 1 base, leaving 11 bases of the junction unmatched. The CDR3 totals 18 residues. CDR3 protein: CASSIVEGLAGSYNEQFF. In nucleotides, the CDR3 is TGTGCCAGTAGTATAGTAGAGGGGCTAGCGGGTAGCTACAATGAGCAGTTCTTC.

V gene TRBV5-4 combines with J gene TRBJ2-3; D tentatively fits TRBD1 or TRBD2 (5 bases each). Germline CDR1 is SGHNT and CDR2 is YYREEE (reference sequence). Trimming removed 4 bases from V and 3 bases from J, with 18 bases in between. The length of the CDR3 is 16 residues. This chain's CDR3 is CASSLRQAGSTDTQYF. The CDR3 DNA follows: TGTGCCAGCAGCCTCAGACAAGCAGGGAGTACAGATACGCAGTATTTT. The full variable domain, in which reference TRBV5-4 and TRBJ2-3 provide the parts outside the CDR3, is ETGVTQSPTHLIKTRGQQVTLRCSSQSGHNTVSWYQQALGQGPQFIFQYYREEENGRGNFPPRFSGLQFPNYSSELNVNALELDDSALYLCASSLRQAGSTDTQYFGPGTRLTVL.